This T cell receptor (beta chain) was documented in a study of shared clonotypes between healthy human individuals. Study-level results: Generation probabilities of non-shared clonotypes were lower (relative to those shared by all four donors). Around 5% was the fraction of naive CD4 clonotypes found shared across four donors. Generally, estimated richness proved larger in naive subsets than it did in memory subsets.

A remark on this clone: Its antigen is not known.

Splitting of CD4+ cells produced CD45RA+ naive and CD45RA-negative memory subsets. Libraries were prepared by immunoSEQ multiplex PCR; TCRdb keeps only in-frame clonotypes and omits some of them. Of more than 2,000,000 clones in the sample, over 85% were seen once. V was pared by 2 bases and J by 1 base, with 12 bases between. The germline CDR1 and CDR2 sequences are SGHVS and FQNEAQ. This CDR3 is built from 15 residues. The chain has TRBV7-8 and TRBJ2-7; no firm D call. Material for sequencing was naive CD4+ T cells sorted from blood. Specified subset: CD45RA+ positively selected. This TCR was sampled from a man aged 18 to 30 in good health. Here the CDR3 reads CASSLRLEASYEQYF. The DNA for the CDR3 is TGTGCCAGCAGCTTACGGCTTGAGGCGTCCTACGAGCAGTACTTC.